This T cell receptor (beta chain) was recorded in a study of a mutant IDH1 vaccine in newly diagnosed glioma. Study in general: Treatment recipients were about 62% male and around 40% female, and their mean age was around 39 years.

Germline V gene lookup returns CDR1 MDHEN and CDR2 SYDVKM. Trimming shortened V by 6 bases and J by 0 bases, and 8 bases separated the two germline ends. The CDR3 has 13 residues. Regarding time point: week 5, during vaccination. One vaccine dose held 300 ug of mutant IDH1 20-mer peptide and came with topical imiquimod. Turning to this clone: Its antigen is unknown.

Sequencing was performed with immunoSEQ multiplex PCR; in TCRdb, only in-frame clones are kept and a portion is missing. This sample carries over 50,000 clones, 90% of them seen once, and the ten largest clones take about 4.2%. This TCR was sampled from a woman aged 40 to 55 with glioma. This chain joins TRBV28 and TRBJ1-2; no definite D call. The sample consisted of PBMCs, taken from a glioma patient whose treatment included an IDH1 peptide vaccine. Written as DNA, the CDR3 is TGTGCCAGCAGGGGCAGCCCTAACTATGGCTACACCTTC. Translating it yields CASRGSPNYGYTF.